This passage covers 29 T cell receptor beta chains from one sample sequenced in a study of blood T cells in healthy people across ages. Sample-barcoded 5' priming and a J-beta primer mix drove a second PCR of about 7 to 12 cycles. TCRdb re-derived calls from the 5' RACE reads in MiXCR, one entry per CDR3 protein. The table includes 1,500,000 or so distinct CDR3 sequences, roughly 64% detected once. The sequencing input was blood. Receptors were obtained from a man between 18 and 35 years old in good health.

The chain combines TRBV20-1 with TRBJ2-7; 8 bases align to TRBD1. Germline assignment: CDR1 DFQATT and CDR2 SNEGSKA (reference sequence). The ends lost 3 bases at V and 7 bases at J; junction bases unmatched: 17. The CDR3 consists of 16 residues. CDR3 sequence: CSASNSGDRSPREQYF. CDR3 sequence (DNA): TGCAGTGCTAGTAATTCAGGGGACAGGTCACCTCGGGAGCAGTACTTC.

J is TRBJ2-1 and V is TRBV25-1, with 8 positions matching TRBD1. Germline V gene sequence: CDR1 MGHDK, CDR2 SYGVNS. CDR3 length: 16 amino acids. V lost 3 bases and J lost 4; bases outside the gene matches: 8. The CDR3 reads CASSDPTGQAYNEQFF. CDR3 in DNA: TGTGCCAGCAGTGATCCTACGGGACAGGCGTACAATGAGCAGTTCTTC.

The chain is built from TRBV12-3 or TRBV12-4 and TRBJ1-4; the D is unclear. Trimming stripped 3 bases from V and 2 bases from J, with 7 bases between. The CDR3 is made up of 14 amino acids. The CDR3 reads CASSFSRTNEKLFF. The CDR3 DNA reads TGTGCCAGCAGTTTTTCCAGGACTAATGAAAAACTGTTTTTT.

This clonotype was counted a single time. The chain combines TRBV4-1 with TRBJ1-4, with D perhaps matching TRBD1 (5 bases). This CDR3 spans 16 amino acids. Looked up from germline, CDR1 is MGHRA and CDR2 is YSYEKL. The V and J ends lost 4 bases and 8 bases respectively, with 20 bases between them. This CDR3 reads CASSPTSPGVGEKLFF. The CDR3 DNA is TGCGCCAGCAGCCCCACAAGTCCGGGGGTTGGGGAAAAACTGTTTTTT.

This chain links TRBV27 with TRBJ2-5, with a tentative D call TRBD2 (5 bases). Near its end, the DNA agrees better with TRBJ2-7, so the J call may be wrong. Germline CDR1 MNHEY, CDR2 SMNVEV (reference sequence). This CDR3 is 15 amino acids long. In nucleotides, the CDR3 is TGTGCCAGCAGTTTAGGTGCGGAGGTAACCTACGAGCAGTACTTC. Amino acids: CASSLGAEVTYEQYF.

This clonotype came up a few times. The chain employs TRBV12-3 or TRBV12-4 and TRBJ2-4; D gene uncertain. The CDR3 length is 15 residues. The V gene lost 4 bases and the J gene lost 7 bases, with 17 bases spanning the gap. CDR3 in amino acids: CASSSGPVGTNIQYF. Here the CDR3 DNA reads TGTGCCAGCAGTTCGGGTCCCGTGGGTACGAACATTCAGTACTTC.

The chain couples TRBV28 to TRBJ1-2; no firm D call. CDR3 length: 12 residues. Germline assignment: CDR1 MDHEN and CDR2 SYDVKM. CDR3 nucleotide sequence: TGTGCTACCGATTTCCCTAACTATGGCTACACCTTC. Encoded protein: CATDFPNYGYTF.

This clonotype was detected only a few times. The chain links TRBV29-1 to TRBJ1-2; D gene unclear. Germline V gene sequence: CDR1 SQVTM, CDR2 ANQGSEA. The CDR3 spans 11 residues. V was shortened by 4 bases and J by 4 bases, with 7 bases between the two germline ends. The DNA of the CDR3 is TGCAGCGTTGTTGCCTTCTATGGCTACACCTTC. Its translation: CSVVAFYGYTF.

This clonotype was picked up a small number of times. The junction differs from germline at one of its ends, possibly a read error. The chain has TRBV7-7 and TRBJ2-7; unclear D gene. There are 12 residues in the CDR3. CDR1 and CDR2 from the germline V gene are SSHAT and FNYEAQ (reference sequence). CDR3 loop: CASSLGVREQYF. In DNA, the CDR3 is TGTGCTAGCAGCTTAGGAGTTCGGGAGCAGTACTTC.

The chain couples TRBV4-3 to TRBJ2-1, with TRBD2 matching over 11 bases. Germline V CDR1 and CDR2: LGHNA, YSLEER. The junction had 6 bases not matched to a gene; V was cut back by 2 bases and J by 3 bases. The CDR3 sequence is 17 residues long. CDR3 sequence reads: CASSQTIGTSGYNEQFF. The CDR3 bases are TGCGCCAGCAGCCAAACTATCGGGACTAGCGGCTACAATGAGCAGTTCTTC.

The chain's CDR3 is CSARGVGIRVSSYNEQYF. The CDR3 DNA follows: TGCAGTGCTAGGGGGGTTGGGATCCGGGTCAGCTCCTACAATGAGCAGTACTTC. The chain joins TRBV20-1 to TRBJ2-1; the D call may be TRBD1 or TRBD2 (5 bases each). Judging by the DNA end, TRBJ2-7 fits better; the J call may be wrong. This CDR3 spans 18 amino acids. CDR1 and CDR2 (germline): DFQATT, SNEGSKA (reference sequence).

The rearrangement joins TRBV7-6 to TRBJ2-1; D gene uncertain. Looked up from germline, CDR1 is SGHVS and CDR2 is FNYEAQ. The CDR3 totals 16 residues. Trimming stripped 3 bases from V and 5 bases from J, with 17 bases between. CDR3 sequence reads: CASSLLSPGSDNEQFF. CDR3 coding DNA: TGTGCCAGCAGCTTGCTTTCCCCAGGTTCGGACAATGAGCAGTTCTTC.

The table lists this clonotype with a few counts. The chain combines TRBV27 with TRBJ2-6; D uncertain. V shed 0 bases and J shed 0 bases, with 15 bases lying between them. This CDR3 has 19 residues. CDR1 MNHEY and CDR2 SMNVEV come from the germline V gene (reference sequence). CDR3 sequence reads: CASSLSPLRLDSGANVLTF. The CDR3 DNA reads as TGTGCCAGCAGTTTATCGCCTTTACGGCTCGACTCTGGGGCCAACGTCCTGACTTTC. Complete variable domain (other parts from reference TRBV27 and TRBJ2-6): EAQVTQNPRYLITVTGKKLTVTCSQNMNHEYMSWYRQDPGLGLRQIYYSMNVEVTDKGDVPEGYKVSRKEKRNFPLILESPSPNQTSLYFCASSLSPLRLDSGANVLTFGAGSRLTVL.

The J gene is TRBJ2-7, the V gene TRBV7-9; D may be TRBD2 (5 bases). In germline, CDR1 is SEHNR, CDR2 FQNEAQ (reference sequence). This CDR3 contains 16 residues. The germline V and J ends were trimmed by 1 base and 9 bases, with 22 bases remaining between them. CDR3 in DNA: TGTGCCAGCAGCTTAGGGACCTCATGGGATGTTCGGGGGCAGTACTTC. The encoded protein is CASSLGTSWDVRGQYF.

The chain employs TRBV28 and TRBJ1-2; D unresolved. The germline V gene encodes CDR1 MDHEN and CDR2 SYDVKM. V was trimmed by 5 bases and J by 8 bases, leaving 15 bases between them. The CDR3 runs to 13 residues. Written as DNA, the CDR3 is TGTGCCAGCAGTATTGGTGGCGGGATCGGCTACACCTTC. Translating it yields CASSIGGGIGYTF.

V and J are TRBV6-5 and TRBJ1-4; 8 bases map to TRBD1. The CDR3 sequence is 17 residues long. J gave up 5 bases and V 4 bases, and 12 bases lay outside the gene matches. Germline V gives CDR1 MNHEY, CDR2 SVGAGI. CDR3 nucleotide sequence: TGTGCCAGCAGTTTCTCGGGAGAAAGACAGGGGAATGAAAAACTGTTTTTT. This encodes CASSFSGERQGNEKLFF.

The rearrangement links TRBV6-5 to TRBJ2-7; the D is unclear. V was cut by 0 bases and J by 2 bases, with 11 bases left in between. In germline, CDR1 is MNHEY, CDR2 SVGAGI. CDR3 length: 15 residues. CDR3 DNA sequence: TGTGCCAGCAGTTACTCCTCGGATCCAACCTACGAGCAGTACTTC. Residues: CASSYSSDPTYEQYF.

The CDR3 region has the DNA TGTGCCAGCAGCACTAGGACTAGCGGATACTCCTACAATGAGCAGTTCTTC. Translated, it gives CASSTRTSGYSYNEQFF. The chain joins TRBV27 to TRBJ2-1; TRBD2 agrees at 10 bases. With V trimmed by 6 bases and J by 0 bases, 8 bases remained unmatched. The CDR3 extends over 17 amino acids. The germline gives CDR1 MNHEY, CDR2 SMNVEV (reference sequence).

The rearrangement uses TRBV7-2 and TRBJ2-7; D is ambiguous. V was cut by 2 bases and J by 0 bases, with 8 bases left in between. This CDR3 is 14 amino acids long. Germline V gene sequence: CDR1 SGHTA, CDR2 FQGNSA. Here the CDR3 DNA reads TGTGCCAGCAGCTTATTGATAGGCTCCTACGAGCAGTACTTC. The encoded protein is CASSLLIGSYEQYF.

This chain connects TRBV7-9 to TRBJ2-5, with D perhaps TRBD1 (7 bases). V was cut by 7 bases and J by 4 bases, with 13 bases left in between. The CDR3 covers 13 residues. CDR1 and CDR2 from the germline V gene are SEHNR and FQNEAQ (reference sequence). The DNA of the CDR3 is TGTGCCAGCACCCCTCAGGGGGGAGAGACCCAGTACTTC. This translates into CASTPQGGETQYF.

In this sample, this clonotype turned up a few times. The gene calls are TRBV4-3 and TRBJ2-2, with D possibly TRBD1 on 5 matching bases. V gave up 4 bases and J gave up 3 bases, with 12 bases separating them. Germline V lookup: CDR1 LGHNA, CDR2 YSLEER. The CDR3 is 15 residues long. The CDR3 here is CASSLSGLYTGELFF. The CDR3, as DNA: TGCGCCAGCAGCCTCTCAGGGTTATACACCGGGGAGCTGTTTTTT.

The V gene is TRBV20-1, the J gene TRBJ2-7; possible D gene TRBD1, 5 bases. Germline CDR1 reads DFQATT; CDR2 reads SNEGSKA (reference sequence). The CDR3 loop spans 13 amino acids. Trimming stripped 6 bases from V and 5 bases from J, with 17 bases between. The DNA for the CDR3 is TGCAGTGCCAGTGACCGGTTAGGGGACGAGCAGTACTTC. As protein: CSASDRLGDEQYF.

The CDR3 DNA reads as TGTGCCAGCAGTTACGTGTCCGGACAGGGGGTCGATTCACCCCTCCACTTT. It translates to CASSYVSGQGVDSPLHF. This chain joins TRBV6-5 and TRBJ1-6, with 10 positions matching TRBD1. Germline trimming cut 2 bases from V and 8 bases from J; bases unmatched to any gene: 9. The CDR3 extends over 17 amino acids. CDR1 and CDR2 from the germline V gene are MNHEY and SVGAGI.

The CDR3 loop is CASSQDLVGGNQETQYF. The DNA of the CDR3 is TGTGCCAGCAGCCAAGATCTCGTGGGGGGTAACCAAGAGACCCAGTACTTC. The chain employs TRBV4-2 and TRBJ2-5, with a weak D call TRBD2 (6 bases). Germline-derived CDR1 and CDR2 are LGHNA and YNFKEQ. Trimming took 0 bases from V and 0 from J, leaving 14 bases between them. The CDR3 is 17 amino acids.

About this clonotype itself: Being one base from a much bigger clone, this may be a read error. The chain recombines TRBV20-1 with TRBJ2-7; 7 nucleotides match TRBD2. This CDR3 spans 14 amino acids. In germline, CDR1 is DFQATT, CDR2 SNEGSKA (reference sequence). The CDR3 nucleotides read TGCGGTGCTAGCGGTGGGGGAAGCTCCTACGAGCAGTACTTC. It specifies CGASGGGSSYEQYF.

The V gene is TRBV28, the J gene TRBJ1-1; no clear D. V lost 4 bases and J lost 1, with 16 bases in between. The CDR3 runs to 16 residues. The germline V gene encodes CDR1 MDHEN and CDR2 SYDVKM. CDR3 sequence (DNA): TGTGCCAGCAGTTCTCCCGTAATGACGGAGAACACTGAAGCTTTCTTT. Its translation is CASSSPVMTENTEAFF.

The chain joins TRBV7-2 to TRBJ2-1, with 10 bases aligning to TRBD2. J lost 7 bases, V lost 2 bases, and 5 bases had no gene match. The CDR3 sequence is 15 residues long. Germline lookup yields CDR1 SGHTA and CDR2 FQGNSA. The CDR3 nucleotides read TGTGCCAGCAGCTTACGAGCGGGGGGGATGAATGAGCAGTTCTTC. Translation gives CASSLRAGGMNEQFF. The full variable domain, with the rest looked up from reference TRBV7-2 and TRBJ2-1, is GAGVSQSPSNKVTEKGKDVELRCDPISGHTALYWYRQSLGQGLEFLIYFQGNSAPDKSGLPSDRFSAERTGGSVSTLTIQRTQQEDSAVYLCASSLRAGGMNEQFFGPGTRLTVL.

CDR3 in DNA: TGTGCCAGCAGCGCCCAAACCGGGACAGGGGACTACGAGCAGTACTTC. It yields the protein CASSAQTGTGDYEQYF. The rearrangement links TRBV7-9 to TRBJ2-7; 10 bases agree with TRBD1. The CDR3 extends over 16 amino acids. Germline loops: CDR1 SEHNR, CDR2 FQNEAQ (reference sequence). Germline trimming cut 5 bases from V and 3 bases from J; bases unmatched to any gene: 10.

The V gene is TRBV2, the J gene TRBJ2-1; D is perhaps TRBD2 (5 bases). V was clipped by 6 bases and J by 4 bases, with 13 bases between them. The CDR3 loop spans 14 amino acids. The germline V gene encodes CDR1 SNHLY and CDR2 FYNNEI. The CDR3 DNA follows: TGTGCCAGCAGCGTGAGGGCAGTATACAATGAGCAGTTCTTC. It yields the protein CASSVRAVYNEQFF.